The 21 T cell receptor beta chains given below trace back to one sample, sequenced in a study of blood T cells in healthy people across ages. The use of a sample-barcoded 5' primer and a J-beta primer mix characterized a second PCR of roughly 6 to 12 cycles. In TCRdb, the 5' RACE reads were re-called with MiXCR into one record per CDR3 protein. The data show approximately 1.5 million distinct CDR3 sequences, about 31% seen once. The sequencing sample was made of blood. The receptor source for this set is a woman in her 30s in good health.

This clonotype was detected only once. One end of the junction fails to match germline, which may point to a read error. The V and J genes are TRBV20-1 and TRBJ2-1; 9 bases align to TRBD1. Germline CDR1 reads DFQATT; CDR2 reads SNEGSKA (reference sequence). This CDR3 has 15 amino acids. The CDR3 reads CGAAPGTGLYNEQFF. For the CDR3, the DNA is TGCGGTGCTGCCCCCGGGACAGGGCTTTACAATGAGCAGTTCTTC.

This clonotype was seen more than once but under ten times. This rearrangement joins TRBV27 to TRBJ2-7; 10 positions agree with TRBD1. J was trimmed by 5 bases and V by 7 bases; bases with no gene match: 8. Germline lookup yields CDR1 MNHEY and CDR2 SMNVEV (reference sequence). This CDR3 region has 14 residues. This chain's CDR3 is CASTGDRGRNEQYF. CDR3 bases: TGTGCCAGCACCGGGGACAGGGGTAGGAACGAGCAGTACTTC.

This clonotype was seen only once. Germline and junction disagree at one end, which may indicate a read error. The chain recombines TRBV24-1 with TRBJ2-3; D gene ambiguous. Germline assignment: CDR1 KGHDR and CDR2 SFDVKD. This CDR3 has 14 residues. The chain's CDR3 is CATSDPSSTDTKYF. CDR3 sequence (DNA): TGTGCCACCAGTGACCCCTCAAGCACAGATACGAAGTATTTT.

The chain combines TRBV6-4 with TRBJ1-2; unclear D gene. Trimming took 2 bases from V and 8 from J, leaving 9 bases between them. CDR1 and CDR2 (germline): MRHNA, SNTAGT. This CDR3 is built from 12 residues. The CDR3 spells CASSDPSEGYTF. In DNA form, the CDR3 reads TGTGCCAGCAGTGACCCTTCTGAAGGCTACACCTTC.

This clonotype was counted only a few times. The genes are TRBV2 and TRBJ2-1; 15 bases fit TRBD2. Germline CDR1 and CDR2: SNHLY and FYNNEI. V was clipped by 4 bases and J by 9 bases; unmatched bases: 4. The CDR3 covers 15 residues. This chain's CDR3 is CASSGTSGRAVEQFF. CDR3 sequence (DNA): TGTGCCAGCAGTGGGACTAGCGGGAGGGCGGTTGAGCAGTTCTTC.

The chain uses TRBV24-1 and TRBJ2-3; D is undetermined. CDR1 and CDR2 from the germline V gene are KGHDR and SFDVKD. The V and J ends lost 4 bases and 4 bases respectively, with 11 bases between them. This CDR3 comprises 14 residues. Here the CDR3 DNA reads TGTGCCACCAGTGACCCGGCTAGTGCAGATACGCAGTATTTT. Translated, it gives CATSDPASADTQYF.

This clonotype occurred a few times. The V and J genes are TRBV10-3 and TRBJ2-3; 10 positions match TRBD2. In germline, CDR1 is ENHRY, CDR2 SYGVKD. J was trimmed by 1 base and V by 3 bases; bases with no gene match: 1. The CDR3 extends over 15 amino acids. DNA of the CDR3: TGTGCCATCAGTGACGGGACTAGCGGCACAGATACGCAGTATTTT. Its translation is CAISDGTSGTDTQYF.

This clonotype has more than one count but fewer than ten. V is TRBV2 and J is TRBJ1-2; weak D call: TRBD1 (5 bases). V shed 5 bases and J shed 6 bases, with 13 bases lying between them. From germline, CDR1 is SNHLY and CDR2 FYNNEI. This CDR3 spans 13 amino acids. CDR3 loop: CASSRWGRDGYTF. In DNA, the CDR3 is TGTGCCAGCAGTCGTTGGGGGAGGGATGGCTACACCTTC.

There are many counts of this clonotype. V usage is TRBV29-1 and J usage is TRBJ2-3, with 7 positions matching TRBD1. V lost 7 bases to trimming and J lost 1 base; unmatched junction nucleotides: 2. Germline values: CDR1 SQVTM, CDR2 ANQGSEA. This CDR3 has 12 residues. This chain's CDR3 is CSGGQGTDTQYF. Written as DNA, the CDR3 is TGCAGCGGAGGACAGGGCACAGATACGCAGTATTTT.

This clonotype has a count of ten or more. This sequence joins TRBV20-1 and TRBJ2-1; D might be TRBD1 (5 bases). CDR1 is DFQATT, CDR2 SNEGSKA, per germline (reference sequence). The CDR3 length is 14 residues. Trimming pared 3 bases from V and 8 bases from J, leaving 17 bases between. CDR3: CSASFRAPGDEQFF. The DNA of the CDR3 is TGCAGTGCTAGCTTCAGGGCCCCCGGCGATGAGCAGTTCTTC.

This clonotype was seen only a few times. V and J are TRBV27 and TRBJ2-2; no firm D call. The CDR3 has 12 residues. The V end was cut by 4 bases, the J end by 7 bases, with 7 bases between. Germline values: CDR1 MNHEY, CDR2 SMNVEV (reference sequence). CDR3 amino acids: CASSSFGGELFF. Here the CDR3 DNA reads TGTGCCAGCAGTTCGTTTGGCGGGGAGCTGTTTTTT.

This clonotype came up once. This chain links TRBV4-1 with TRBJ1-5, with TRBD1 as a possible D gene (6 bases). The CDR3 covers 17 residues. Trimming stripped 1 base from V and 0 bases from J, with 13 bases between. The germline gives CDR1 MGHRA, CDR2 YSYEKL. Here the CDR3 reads CASSQVGGGVSNQPQHF. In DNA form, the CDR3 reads TGCGCCAGCAGCCAAGTCGGGGGCGGAGTTAGCAATCAGCCCCAGCATTTT.

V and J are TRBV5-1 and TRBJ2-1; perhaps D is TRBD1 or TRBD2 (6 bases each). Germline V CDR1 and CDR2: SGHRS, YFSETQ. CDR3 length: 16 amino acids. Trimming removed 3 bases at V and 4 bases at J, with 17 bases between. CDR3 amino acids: CASSSIGGSGYNEQFF. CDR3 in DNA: TGCGCCAGCAGCTCCATAGGGGGGAGTGGATACAATGAGCAGTTCTTC.

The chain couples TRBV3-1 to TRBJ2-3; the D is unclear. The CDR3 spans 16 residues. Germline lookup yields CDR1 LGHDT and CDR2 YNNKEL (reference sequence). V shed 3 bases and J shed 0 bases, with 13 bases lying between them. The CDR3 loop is CASSHSWPGSTDTQYF. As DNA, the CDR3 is TGTGCCAGCAGCCATTCATGGCCCGGGAGCACAGATACGCAGTATTTT.

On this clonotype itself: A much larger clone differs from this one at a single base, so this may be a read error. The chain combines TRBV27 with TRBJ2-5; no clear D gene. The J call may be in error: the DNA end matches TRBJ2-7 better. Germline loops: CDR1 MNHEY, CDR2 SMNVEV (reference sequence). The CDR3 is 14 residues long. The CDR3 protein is CTSSSSHIAYEQYF. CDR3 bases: TGTACCAGCAGTTCGTCCCATATCGCCTACGAGCAGTACTTC.

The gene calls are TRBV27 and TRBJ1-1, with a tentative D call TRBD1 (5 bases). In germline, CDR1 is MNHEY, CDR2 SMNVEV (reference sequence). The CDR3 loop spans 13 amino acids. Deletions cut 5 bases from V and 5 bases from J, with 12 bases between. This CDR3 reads CASSPSGRTEAFF. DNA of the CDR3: TGTGCCAGCAGTCCCTCGGGACGGACTGAAGCTTTCTTT.

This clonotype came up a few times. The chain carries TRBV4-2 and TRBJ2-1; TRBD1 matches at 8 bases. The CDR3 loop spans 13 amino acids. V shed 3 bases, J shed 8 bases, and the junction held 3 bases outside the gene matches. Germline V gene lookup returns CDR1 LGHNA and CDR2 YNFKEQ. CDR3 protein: CASSQDREDEQFF. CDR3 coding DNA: TGTGCCAGCAGCCAGGACAGGGAGGATGAGCAGTTCTTC.

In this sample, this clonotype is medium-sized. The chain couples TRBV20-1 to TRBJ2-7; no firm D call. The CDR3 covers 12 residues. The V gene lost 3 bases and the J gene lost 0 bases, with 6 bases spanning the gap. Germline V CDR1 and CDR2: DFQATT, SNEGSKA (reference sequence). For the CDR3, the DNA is TGCAGTGCTAGTCTCAGCTCCTACGAGCAGTACTTC. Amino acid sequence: CSASLSSYEQYF.

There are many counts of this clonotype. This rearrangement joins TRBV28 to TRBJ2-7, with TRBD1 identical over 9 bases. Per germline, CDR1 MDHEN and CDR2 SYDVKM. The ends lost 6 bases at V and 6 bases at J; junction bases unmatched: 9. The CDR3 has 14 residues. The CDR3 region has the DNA TGTGCCAGCAGCCGTACAGGGGGCCAGGTCGAGCAGTACTTC. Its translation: CASSRTGGQVEQYF.

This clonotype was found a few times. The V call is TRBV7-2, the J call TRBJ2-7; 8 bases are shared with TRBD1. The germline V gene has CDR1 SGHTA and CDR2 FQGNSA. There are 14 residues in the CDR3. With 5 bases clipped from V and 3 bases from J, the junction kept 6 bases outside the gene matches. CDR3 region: CASSQDREYYEQYF. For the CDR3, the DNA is TGTGCCAGCAGCCAGGACAGGGAATACTACGAGCAGTACTTC.

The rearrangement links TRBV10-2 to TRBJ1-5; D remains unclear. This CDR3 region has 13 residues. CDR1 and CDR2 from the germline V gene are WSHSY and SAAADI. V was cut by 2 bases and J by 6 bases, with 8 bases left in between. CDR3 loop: CASSEGYRQPQHF. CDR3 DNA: TGCGCCAGCAGTGAGGGGTACCGTCAGCCCCAGCATTTT.